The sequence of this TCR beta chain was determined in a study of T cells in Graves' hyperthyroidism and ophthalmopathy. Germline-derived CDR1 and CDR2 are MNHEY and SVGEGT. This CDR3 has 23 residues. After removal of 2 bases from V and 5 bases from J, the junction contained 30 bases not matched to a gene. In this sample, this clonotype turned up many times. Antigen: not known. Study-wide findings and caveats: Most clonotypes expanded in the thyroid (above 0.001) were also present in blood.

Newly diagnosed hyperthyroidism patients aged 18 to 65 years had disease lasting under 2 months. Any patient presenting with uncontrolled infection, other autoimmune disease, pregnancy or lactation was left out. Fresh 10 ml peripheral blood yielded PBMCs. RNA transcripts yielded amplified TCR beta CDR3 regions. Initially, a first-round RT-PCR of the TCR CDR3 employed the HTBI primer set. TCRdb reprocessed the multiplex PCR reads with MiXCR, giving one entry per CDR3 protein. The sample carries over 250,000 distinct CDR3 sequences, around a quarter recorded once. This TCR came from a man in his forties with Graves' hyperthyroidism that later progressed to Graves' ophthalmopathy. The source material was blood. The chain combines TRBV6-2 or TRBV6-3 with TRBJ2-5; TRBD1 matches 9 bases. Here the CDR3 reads CASSYRPGGQGTATRGGLETQYF. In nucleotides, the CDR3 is TGTGCCAGCAGTTACCGTCCGGGGGGACAGGGCACAGCCACCCGAGGGGGTCTGGAGACCCAGTACTTC.